The 7 T cell receptor beta chains in this list originate from one sample, sequenced in a study of blood T cell repertoires in COVID-19. Method: immunoSEQ multiplex PCR; TCRdb's copy keeps in-frame clones and lacks some. This sample yields roughly 250,000 clones, of which over 80% are seen a single time; approximately 2% belongs to the top ten. Input material: PBMCs or T cells enriched from blood (not recorded which). The receptors originated from a young woman who had recovered from COVID-19.

The gene calls are TRBV10-3 and TRBJ2-7; perhaps TRBD2 as D (6 bases). The germline CDR1 and CDR2 sequences are ENHRY and SYGVKD. This CDR3 comprises 13 residues. V was clipped by 4 bases and J by 6 bases, with 13 bases between them. As DNA, the CDR3 is TGTGCCATCAGTGTTGGAGGAGGGTTCGAGCAGTACTTC. Translated: CAISVGGGFEQYF.

The V and J genes are TRBV28 and TRBJ2-3; D gene unclear. From germline, CDR1 is MDHEN and CDR2 SYDVKM. Between the trimmed V and J ends, which lost 5 bases and 8 bases, there was a span of 8 bases. The CDR3 extends over 11 amino acids. The CDR3 coding sequence is TGTGCCAGCAGTCAGGTTCGTACGCAGTATTTT. Its protein product is CASSQVRTQYF.

The V and J genes are TRBV28 and TRBJ2-7; 8 bases match TRBD2. CDR1 MDHEN and CDR2 SYDVKM come from the germline V gene. This CDR3 region has 15 residues. V was pared by 3 bases and J by 2 bases, with 6 bases of the junction left unmatched. For the CDR3, the DNA is TGTGCCAGCAGTTTGGAAATAGCGGGACCCTACGAGCAGTACTTC. Translation: CASSLEIAGPYEQYF.

The rearrangement uses TRBV13 and TRBJ2-1; tentative D call: TRBD1 (5 bases). The CDR3 has 19 residues. The V gene's germline CDR1 is PRHDT and CDR2 FYEKMQ (reference sequence). Trimming left V 4 bases short and J 2 bases short, with 24 bases between. DNA for the CDR3: TGTGCCAGCAGCTCGCAACTTGAAGGTTCAGGGCGCACCTACAATGAGCAGTTCTTC. It codes for CASSSQLEGSGRTYNEQFF.

This sequence joins TRBV7-2 and TRBJ2-3; weak D call: TRBD1 (6 bases). The CDR3 length is 16 residues. The ends were cut back, 5 bases at V and 2 bases at J, with 17 bases in the middle. Germline V gene sequence: CDR1 SGHTA, CDR2 FQGNSA. In DNA form, the CDR3 reads TGTGCCAGCAGCCCAAGGGGGAGTCGACACACAGATACGCAGTATTTT. Amino acids: CASSPRGSRHTDTQYF.

The chain links TRBV6-5 to TRBJ1-1; 7 bases line up with TRBD1. Per germline, CDR1 MNHEY and CDR2 SVGAGI. V lost 8 bases and J lost 4; bases outside the gene matches: 10. The CDR3 has 14 amino acids. The DNA of the CDR3 is TGTGCCAGCCGGCGACAGGGAGTCGTCACTGAAGCTTTCTTT. Protein sequence: CASRRQGVVTEAFF.

The genes are TRBV7-2 and TRBJ2-7; D perhaps matches TRBD1 (5 bases). From germline, CDR1 is SGHTA and CDR2 FQGNSA. V lost 3 bases to trimming and J lost 2 bases, with 11 bases between them. This CDR3 region has 14 residues. The CDR3 here is CASSLVAGTYEQYF. The CDR3 region has the DNA TGTGCCAGCAGCTTGGTCGCAGGGACCTACGAGCAGTACTTC.